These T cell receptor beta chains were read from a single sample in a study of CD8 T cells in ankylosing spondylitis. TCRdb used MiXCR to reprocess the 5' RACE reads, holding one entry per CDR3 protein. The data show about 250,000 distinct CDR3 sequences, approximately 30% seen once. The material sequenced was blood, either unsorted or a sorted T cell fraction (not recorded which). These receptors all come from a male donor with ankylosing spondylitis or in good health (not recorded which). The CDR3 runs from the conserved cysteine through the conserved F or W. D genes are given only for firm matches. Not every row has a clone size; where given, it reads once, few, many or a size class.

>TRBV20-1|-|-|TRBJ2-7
CSARHPVSFYEQYF
TGCAGTGCTAGACACCCGGTCTCGTTTTACGAGCAGTACTTC
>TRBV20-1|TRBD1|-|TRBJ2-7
CSAPDTRGPYEQYF
TGCAGTGCCCCAGACACTAGGGGGCCATACGAGCAGTACTTC
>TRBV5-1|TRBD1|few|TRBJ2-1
CASSLGAGGSYNEQFF
TGCGCCAGCAGCTTGGGGGCAGGGGGTTCCTACAATGAGCAGTTCTTC
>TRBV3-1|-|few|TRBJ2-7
CASSQIGSRYEQYF
TGTGCCAGCAGCCAAATCGGGTCTCGCTACGAGCAGTACTTC
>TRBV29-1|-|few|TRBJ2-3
CSASTGWGTDTQYF
TGCAGCGCCTCGACAGGTTGGGGGACAGATACGCAGTATTTT
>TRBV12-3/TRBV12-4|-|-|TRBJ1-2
CASSLGQALNYGYTF
TGTGCCAGCAGTTTAGGGCAGGCCCTTAACTATGGCTACACCTTC
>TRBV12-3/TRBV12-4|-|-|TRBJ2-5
CASSLLGTDDQETQYF
TGTGCCAGCAGTTTGTTGGGGACGGACGACCAAGAGACCCAGTACTTC
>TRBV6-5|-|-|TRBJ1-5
CASSYSIKSDQPQHF
TGTGCCAGCAGTTACTCGATTAAGTCGGATCAGCCCCAGCATTTT
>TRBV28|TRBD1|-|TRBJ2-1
CASSLRTGDEQFF
TGTGCCAGCAGTTTACGTACAGGGGATGAGCAGTTCTTC
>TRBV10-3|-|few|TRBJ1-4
CAIRPGVATNEKLFF
TGTGCCATCAGGCCGGGTGTCGCAACTAATGAAAAACTGTTTTTT
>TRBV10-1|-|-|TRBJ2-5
CASSEPRTVFEETQYF
TGCGCCAGCAGTGAGCCCCGGACAGTCTTCGAAGAGACCCAGTACTTC
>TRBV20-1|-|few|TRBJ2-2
CSARDDRLSNTGELFF
TGCAGTGCTAGAGATGACCGCCTCTCGAACACCGGGGAGCTGTTTTTT
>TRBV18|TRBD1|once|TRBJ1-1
CASSPGQKTEAFF
TGTGCCAGCTCACCGGGACAGAAGACTGAAGCTTTCTTT
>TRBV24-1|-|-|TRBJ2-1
CATRARGYNEQFF
TGTGCCACCAGGGCAAGAGGGTACAATGAGCAGTTCTTC
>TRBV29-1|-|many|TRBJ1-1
CSVLTGGTAFF
TGCAGCGTGCTGACAGGCGGTACAGCTTTCTTT
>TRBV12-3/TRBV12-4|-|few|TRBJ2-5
CASSFGVGPQYF
TGTGCCAGCAGTTTCGGGGTCGGGCCCCAGTACTTC
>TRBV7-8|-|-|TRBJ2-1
CASSLALGTYNEQFF
TGTGCCAGCAGCTTAGCTTTAGGAACCTACAATGAGCAGTTCTTC
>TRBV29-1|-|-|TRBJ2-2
CSVVADRNTGELFF
TGCAGCGTTGTGGCGGACAGAAACACCGGGGAGCTGTTTTTT
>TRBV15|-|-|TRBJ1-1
CATSRDSGEAFF
TGTGCCACCAGCAGAGACTCCGGTGAAGCTTTCTTT
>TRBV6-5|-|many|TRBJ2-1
CASSYSPGGKEQFF
TGTGCCAGCAGTTACTCCCCAGGGGGGAAAGAGCAGTTCTTC
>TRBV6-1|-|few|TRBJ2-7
CASRDDRLTYEQYF
TGTGCCAGCAGGGATGACCGACTCACCTACGAGCAGTACTTC
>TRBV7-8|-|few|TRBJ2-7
CASSLGGLEQYF
TGTGCCAGCAGCTTAGGAGGCCTCGAGCAGTACTTC
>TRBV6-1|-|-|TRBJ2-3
CASSPGAGAGILDTQYF
TGTGCCAGCAGTCCAGGAGCAGGGGCCGGAATTCTTGATACGCAGTATTTT
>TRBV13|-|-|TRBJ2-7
CASSPPQGATYEQYF
TGTGCCAGCAGCCCCCCGCAGGGTGCAACCTACGAGCAGTACTTC
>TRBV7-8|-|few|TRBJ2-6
CASSSPTSAGANVLTF
TGTGCCAGCAGCTCCCCTACCAGTGCTGGGGCCAACGTCCTGACTTTC
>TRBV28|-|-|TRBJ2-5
CASSPTALRETQYF
TGTGCCAGCAGTCCTACGGCATTACGAGAGACCCAGTACTTC
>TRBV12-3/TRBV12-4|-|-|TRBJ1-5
CASSFGRESQPQHF
TGTGCCAGCAGTTTTGGGCGGGAGAGTCAGCCCCAGCATTTT
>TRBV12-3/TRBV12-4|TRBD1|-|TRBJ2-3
CASSMGQGYDTQYF
TGTGCCAGCAGTATGGGACAGGGATATGATACGCAGTATTTT
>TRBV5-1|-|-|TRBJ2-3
CASSRDGADTQYF
TGCGCCAGCAGCCGAGATGGGGCAGATACGCAGTATTTT
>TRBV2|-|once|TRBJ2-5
CASSEFGKGVETQYF
TGTGCCAGCAGTGAATTCGGGAAGGGAGTGGAGACCCAGTACTTC
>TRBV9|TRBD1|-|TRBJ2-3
CASSPPGGLWDTQYF
TGTGCCAGCAGCCCACCAGGGGGCTTATGGGATACGCAGTATTTT
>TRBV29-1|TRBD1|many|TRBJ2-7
CSAAQGQDEQYF
TGCAGCGCTGCACAGGGGCAGGACGAGCAGTACTTC
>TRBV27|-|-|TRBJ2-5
CASSLTLGPAETQYF
TGTGCCAGCAGTCTGACCCTGGGACCCGCAGAGACCCAGTACTTC
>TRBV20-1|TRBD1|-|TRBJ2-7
CSAPIPTGGSYEQYF
TGCAGTGCCCCGATACCCACAGGGGGCTCCTACGAGCAGTACTTC
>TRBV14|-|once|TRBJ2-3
CASSQARGRGDSDTQYF
TGTGCCAGCAGCCAAGCCCGAGGCAGGGGTGATTCAGATACGCAGTATTTT
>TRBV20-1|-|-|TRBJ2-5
CSALWGGQYF
TGCAGTGCTCTTTGGGGAGGCCAGTACTTC
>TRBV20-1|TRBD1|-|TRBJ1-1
CSARHWDRGTEAYF
TGCAGTGCTAGACACTGGGACAGGGGCACTGAAGCTTACTTT
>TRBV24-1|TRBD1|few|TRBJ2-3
CATSEMRGQGEDTQYF
TGTGCCACCAGTGAGATGAGGGGACAGGGGGAAGATACGCAGTATTTT
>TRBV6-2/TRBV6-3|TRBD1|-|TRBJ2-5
CASRGTGGETQYF
TGTGCCAGCAGAGGGACAGGGGGTGAGACCCAGTACTTC
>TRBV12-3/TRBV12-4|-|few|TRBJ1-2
CASTPGQGLYYGYTF
TGTGCCAGCACCCCGGGGCAGGGGCTATACTATGGCTACACCTTC
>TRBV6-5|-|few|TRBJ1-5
CASSYYRVLNQPQHF
TGTGCCAGCAGTTACTACAGGGTTTTGAATCAGCCCCAGCATTTT
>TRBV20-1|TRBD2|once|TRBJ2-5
CSARDATSGIQETQYF
TGCAGTGCTAGAGATGCGACTAGCGGCATCCAAGAGACCCAGTACTTC